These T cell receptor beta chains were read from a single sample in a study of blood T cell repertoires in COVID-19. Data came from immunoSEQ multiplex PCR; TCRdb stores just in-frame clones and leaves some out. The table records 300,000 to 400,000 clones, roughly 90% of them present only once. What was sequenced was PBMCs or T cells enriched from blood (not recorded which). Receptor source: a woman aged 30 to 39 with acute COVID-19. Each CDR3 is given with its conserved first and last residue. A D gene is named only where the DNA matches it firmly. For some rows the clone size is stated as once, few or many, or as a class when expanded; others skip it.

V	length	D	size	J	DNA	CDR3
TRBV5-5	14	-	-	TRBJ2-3	TGTGCCAGCAGCTTGGCCAGGTCCACAGATACGCAGTATTTT	CASSLARSTDTQYF
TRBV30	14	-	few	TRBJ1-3	TGTGCCTGGAGTAGAGACAGTTTTGGAAACACCATATATTTT	CAWSRDSFGNTIYF
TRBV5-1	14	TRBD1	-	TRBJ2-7	TGCGCCAGCAGCTGGACAGGGGACGGTTACGAGCAGTACTTC	CASSWTGDGYEQYF
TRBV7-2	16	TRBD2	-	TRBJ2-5	TGTGCCAGCAGCTTAGGGGGGGGGTCGAGACAAGAGACCCAGTACTTC	CASSLGGGSRQETQYF
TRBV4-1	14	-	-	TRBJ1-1	TGCGCCAGCAGCCAAGTATCCAGGGACACTGAAGCTTTCTTT	CASSQVSRDTEAFF
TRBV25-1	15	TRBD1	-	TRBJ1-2	TGTGCCAGCAGTGACCTCACAGGGGTCGAGGATGGCTACACCTTC	CASSDLTGVEDGYTF
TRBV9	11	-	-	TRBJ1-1	TGTGCCAGCAGCGCGGGGACAGAAGCTTTCTTT	CASSAGTEAFF
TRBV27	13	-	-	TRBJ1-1	TGTGCCAGCAGTTTAGTATACAGGGCAGAAGCTTTCTTT	CASSLVYRAEAFF
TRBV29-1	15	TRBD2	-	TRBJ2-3	TGCAGCGTGCCCGTAGCGGGGGTGGGAACAGATACGCAGTATTTT	CSVPVAGVGTDTQYF
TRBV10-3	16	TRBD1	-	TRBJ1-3	TGTGCCATCTCGATCCTGGGACAGGGGACTGGAAACACCATATATTTT	CAISILGQGTGNTIYF
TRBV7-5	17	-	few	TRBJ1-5	TGTGTCAGAAGCTTGGAAGCACAGGGGGCCCGAGAGCAGCCCCAGCATTTT	CVRSLEAQGAREQPQHF
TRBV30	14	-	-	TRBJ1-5	TGTGCCTGGAGTGTACGGGGTTATGATCAGCCCCAGCATTTT	CAWSVRGYDQPQHF
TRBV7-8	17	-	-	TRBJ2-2	TGTGCCAGCAGTAAACCCCGACGACAGGCTAACACCGGGGAGCTGTTTTTT	CASSKPRRQANTGELFF
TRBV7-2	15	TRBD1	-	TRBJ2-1	TGTGCCAGCAGCAGTCCGGGACAGGGTTACAATGAGCAGTTCTTC	CASSSPGQGYNEQFF
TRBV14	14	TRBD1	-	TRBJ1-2	TGTGCCAGCAGGCTGACAGGGGGCACCTATGGCTACACCTTC	CASRLTGGTYGYTF
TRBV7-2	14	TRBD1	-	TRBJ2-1	TGTGCCAGCAGCTTGGGACAGTCCTACAATGAGCAGTTCTTC	CASSLGQSYNEQFF
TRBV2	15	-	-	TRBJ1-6	TGTGCCAGCAAAACGGGGGTTTTGGATAATTCACCCCTCCACTTT	CASKTGVLDNSPLHF
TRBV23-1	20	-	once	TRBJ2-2	TGCGCCAGCAGTCATACCTACGACCCGCTTTGGGCGCAGGGAACCGGGGAGCTGTTTTTT	CASSHTYDPLWAQGTGELFF
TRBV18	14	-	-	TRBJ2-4	TGTGCCAGCTCACCACTCCAGGGTGAAAACATTCAGTACTTC	CASSPLQGENIQYF
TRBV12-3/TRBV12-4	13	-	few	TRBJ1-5	TGTGCCAGCAGTTTGGCCCGTCGTCAGCCCCAGCATTTT	CASSLARRQPQHF
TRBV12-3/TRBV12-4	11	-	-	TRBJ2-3	TGTGCCAGCAGTTTAGCGGGCCACCAGTATTTT	CASSLAGHQYF
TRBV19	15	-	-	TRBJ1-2	TGTGCCAGTAGTATAACCACAGGGCATAGCTATGGCTACACCTTC	CASSITTGHSYGYTF
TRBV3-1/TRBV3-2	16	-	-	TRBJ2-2	TGTGCCAGCAGCCAAATACAGGGAACCGGCACCGGGGAGCTGTTTTTT	CASSQIQGTGTGELFF
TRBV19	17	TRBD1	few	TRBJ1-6	TGTGCCAGTAGAGACCACAGGGGTTCGAGCTATAATTCACCCCTCCACTTT	CASRDHRGSSYNSPLHF
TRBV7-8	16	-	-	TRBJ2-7	TGTGCCAGCAGCTTATATCCCGATGCGGGGTCGTACGAGCAGTACTTC	CASSLYPDAGSYEQYF
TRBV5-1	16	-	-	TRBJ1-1	TGCGCCAGCAGCTTAGGAGGTGGGGGGTTGGGAACTGAAGCTTTCTTT	CASSLGGGGLGTEAFF
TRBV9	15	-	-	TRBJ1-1	TGTGCCAGCAGCGTAGATGGGCGGGGTTTGGGTGAAGCTTTCTTT	CASSVDGRGLGEAFF
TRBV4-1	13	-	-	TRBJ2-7	TGCGCCAGCAGCCAAGACGCAGGGTACGAGCAGTACTTC	CASSQDAGYEQYF
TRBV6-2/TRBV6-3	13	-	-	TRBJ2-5	TGTGCCAGCAGTTATCAGGGCCAAGAGACCCAGTACTTC	CASSYQGQETQYF
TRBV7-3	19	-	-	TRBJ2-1	TGTGCCAGCAGTCCCCACCTTGGACAGATCGTTCTTAACTACAATGAGCAGTTCTTC	CASSPHLGQIVLNYNEQFF
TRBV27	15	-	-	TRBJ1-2	TGTGCCAGCAGCCCGGAGGGCGGCACGAACTATGGCTACACCTTC	CASSPEGGTNYGYTF
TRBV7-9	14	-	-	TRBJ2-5	TGTGCCAGCAGCCACGGACAGACCTATGAGACCCAGTACTTC	CASSHGQTYETQYF
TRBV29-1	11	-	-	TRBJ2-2	TGCAGCGTTGGCGTTGCCGGGGAGCTGTTTTTT	CSVGVAGELFF
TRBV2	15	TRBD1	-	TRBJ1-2	TGTGCCAGCACCCCCGGGACAGGGGACGCCAATGGCTACACCTTC	CASTPGTGDANGYTF
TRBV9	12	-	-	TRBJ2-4	TGTGCCAGCAGCCCCTCTGCGGACATTCAGTACTTC	CASSPSADIQYF
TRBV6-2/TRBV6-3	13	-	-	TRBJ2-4	TGTGCCAGCAGTTACCCAGGGATAAACATTCAGTACTTC	CASSYPGINIQYF
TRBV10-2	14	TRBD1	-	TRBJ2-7	TGCGCCAGCAGGCCGGGACAGTCCAGCTACGAGCAGTACTTC	CASRPGQSSYEQYF
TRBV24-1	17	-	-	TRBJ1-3	TGTGCCACCAGTGACTCCCCGACAGTCGGATCTGGAAACACCATATATTTT	CATSDSPTVGSGNTIYF
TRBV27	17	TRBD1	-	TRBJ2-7	TGTGCCAGCAGTCTAACCCCGGGACAGGGGGCGGTCCACGAGCAGTACTTC	CASSLTPGQGAVHEQYF
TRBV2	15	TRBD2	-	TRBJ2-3	TGTGCCAGCAGTTTATTAGCGGGGGGTGGGGATACGCAGTATTTT	CASSLLAGGGDTQYF
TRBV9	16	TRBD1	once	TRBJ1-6	TGTGCCAGCAGCTTCCGGGACAGGGGAATCAATTCACCCCTCCACTTT	CASSFRDRGINSPLHF
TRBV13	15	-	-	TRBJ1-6	TGTGCCAGCAGCCACAGGGATCCCTATAATTCACCCCTCCACTTT	CASSHRDPYNSPLHF
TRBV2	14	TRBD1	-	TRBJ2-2	TGTGCCTCAACTGGGACAGCTAACACCGGGGAGCTGTTTTTT	CASTGTANTGELFF
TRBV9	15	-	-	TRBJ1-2	TGTGCCAGCAGCGTAGCCGAGGGCTCTAGATCTGGCTACACCTTC	CASSVAEGSRSGYTF
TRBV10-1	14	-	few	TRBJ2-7	TGCGCCAGCAGCTCGGGTGGCGGCTCCTACGAGCAGTACTTC	CASSSGGGSYEQYF
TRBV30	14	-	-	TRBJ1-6	TGTGCCTGGAGTGGAGACTCCTATAATTCACCCCTCCACTTT	CAWSGDSYNSPLHF
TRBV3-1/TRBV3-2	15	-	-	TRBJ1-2	TGTGCCAGCAGCCTAACACCCGCGACTGGCTATGGCTACACCTTC	CASSLTPATGYGYTF
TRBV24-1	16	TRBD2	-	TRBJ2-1	TGTGCCACCAGCGCCCCGGGAGCGGGGCTCGAACGTGAGCAGTTCTTC	CATSAPGAGLEREQFF
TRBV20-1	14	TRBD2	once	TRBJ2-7	TGCAGTGCTAGTGGAGCGGGGGTCGCCTACGAGCAGTACTTC	CSASGAGVAYEQYF
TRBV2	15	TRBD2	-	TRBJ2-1	TGTGCCAGCAGTGATAAGGGCGGGGGGCGGAATGAGCAGTTCTTC	CASSDKGGGRNEQFF
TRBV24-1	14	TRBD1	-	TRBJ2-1	TGTGCCACCAGTGATCGACAGGGCGGGAATGAGCAGTTCTTC	CATSDRQGGNEQFF
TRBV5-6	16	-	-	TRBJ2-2	TGTGCCAGCAGCTTGGCGGGTGGAGGGAACACCGGGGAGCTGTTTTTT	CASSLAGGGNTGELFF
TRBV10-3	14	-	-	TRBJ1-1	TGTGCCATCAGACCCACCAACTCCAACACTGAAGCTTTCTTT	CAIRPTNSNTEAFF